This paragraph covers one T cell receptor (beta chain) sequence. With 0 bases removed from V and 0 bases from J, the gap between germline ends came to 8 bases. The CDR3 spans 15 residues. Germline V lookup: CDR1 ENHRY, CDR2 SYGVKD. This sample was taken from a study of blood T cell repertoires in COVID-19. Background on the study: Donors in the United States, Italy and Spain gave samples during acute or convalescent COVID-19.

Here immunoSEQ multiplex PCR was the method, and the copy in TCRdb shows in-frame clones only, minus some. The sample lists 300,000 to 400,000 clones, 80% to 90% occurring once. The sample taken for sequencing was PBMCs or T cells enriched from blood (not recorded which). This TCR was recovered from a woman aged 40 to 50 with acute COVID-19. The V call is TRBV10-3, the J call TRBJ1-1, with a tentative D call TRBD1 (5 bases). The CDR3 spells CAISESGTMNTEAFF. In DNA form, the CDR3 reads TGTGCCATCAGTGAGTCGGGGACTATGAACACTGAAGCTTTCTTT.